This passage covers 14 T cell receptor beta chains from one sample sequenced in a study of blood T cell repertoires in COVID-19. The assay was immunoSEQ multiplex PCR, and TCRdb's table has in-frame clones only and misses some. Altogether 100,000 to 150,000 clones are present, 65% to 90% being singletons, with the ten largest covering over 20%. The specimen sequenced was peripheral blood. These receptors originate from a woman of 80 years or more with acute or convalescent COVID-19.

This clone was found a few times. The V gene is TRBV5-8, the J gene TRBJ2-5, with D perhaps matching TRBD2 (6 bases). Germline CDR1 SGHTS, CDR2 YDEGEE. Deletions cut 7 bases from V and 1 base from J, with 17 bases between. There are 15 residues in the CDR3. The CDR3 spells CASGHGGAIQETQYF. CDR3 DNA sequence: TGTGCCAGCGGACATGGCGGGGCGATCCAAGAGACCCAGTACTTC.

The rearrangement links TRBV4-3 to TRBJ2-7; tentatively, D is TRBD1 (5 bases). Germline V gene data show CDR1 as LGHNA and CDR2 as YSLEER. Trimming cost V 0 bases and J 6 bases, with 15 bases left between them. The CDR3 length is 15 residues. The CDR3 nucleotides are TGCGCCAGCAGCCAAGATACCAGGGTAGGGCGCGAGCAGTACTTC. Its translation is CASSQDTRVGREQYF.

The chain combines TRBV19 with TRBJ1-2; TRBD1 is a possible D gene (6 bases). The CDR3 length is 15 residues. V was pared by 6 bases and J by 7 bases, with 21 bases between. Germline CDR1 and CDR2: LNHDA and SQIVND (reference sequence). DNA for the CDR3: TGTGCCAGTAGCCCGGACAGATGGGGAAATGGTGGCTACACCTTC. Translating it yields CASSPDRWGNGGYTF.

The chain has TRBV7-3 and TRBJ2-2; unclear D gene. Germline V gene data show CDR1 as SGHTA and CDR2 as FQGTGA. The CDR3 runs to 13 residues. V gave up 2 bases and J gave up 5 bases, with 6 bases separating them. The CDR3 protein is CASSLGKTGELFF. The CDR3 DNA reads as TGTGCCAGCAGCTTAGGCAAGACCGGGGAGCTGTTTTTT. Using reference TRBV7-3 and TRBJ2-2 for the parts outside the CDR3, the full variable domain is GAGVSQTPSNKVTEKGKYVELRCDPISGHTALYWYRQSLGQGPEFLIYFQGTGAADDSGLPNDRFFAVRPEGSVSTLKIQRTERGDSAVYLCASSLGKTGELFFGEGSRLTVL.

The chain uses TRBV6-5 and TRBJ1-2; TRBD1 agrees at 9 bases. Germline loops: CDR1 MNHEY, CDR2 SVGAGI. V shed 6 bases, J shed 4 bases, and the junction held 9 bases outside the gene matches. There are 15 residues in the CDR3. CDR3 DNA sequence: TGTGCCAGCAGCCAACAGGGGGCGCGGATCTATGGCTACACCTTC. Translated, it gives CASSQQGARIYGYTF.

V and J are TRBV5-1 and TRBJ2-3; TRBD2 aligns across 12 bases. The germline CDR1 and CDR2 sequences are SGHRS and YFSETQ. The CDR3 runs 16 residues. The V segment lost 0 bases and the J segment 6 bases; nucleotides outside the gene matches: 5. The CDR3 spells CASSLEPSGGADTQYF. The DNA of the CDR3 is TGCGCCAGCAGCTTGGAGCCTAGCGGGGGGGCCGATACGCAGTATTTT.

This rearrangement joins TRBV28 to TRBJ2-3; 9 nucleotides align to TRBD2. Per germline, CDR1 MDHEN and CDR2 SYDVKM. This CDR3 is built from 16 residues. Trimming at V came to 4 bases and at J to 3 bases, leaving 8 bases not matched to a gene. The CDR3: CASSSSWRGGTDTQYF. DNA for the CDR3: TGTGCCAGCAGTTCCTCGTGGCGGGGGGGTACAGATACGCAGTATTTT.

The rearrangement uses TRBV3-1 (or the pseudogene TRBV3-2) and TRBJ2-3; 7 positions agree with TRBD1. CDR3 length equals 13 residues. J gave up 11 bases and V 0 bases, and 5 bases lay outside the gene matches. Germline V gene sequence: CDR1 LGHDT, CDR2 YNNKEL (reference sequence). The CDR3 sequence is CASSQDTTGKQYF. The CDR3 DNA is TGTGCCAGCAGCCAAGACACGACAGGGAAGCAGTATTTT.

Concerning this clone: The same CDR3 is also encoded by other DNA sequences in this sample. The genes are TRBV18 and TRBJ1-3; tentative D call: TRBD1 (6 bases). The germline gives CDR1 KGHSH, CDR2 LQKENI. Trimming removed 3 bases from V and 5 bases from J, with 8 bases in between. This CDR3 is 13 amino acids long. The CDR3 here is CASSPGQRNTIYF. The CDR3 DNA reads as TGTGCCAGCTCACCGGGACAAAGAAACACCATATATTTT.

V usage is TRBV28 and J usage is TRBJ1-4; TRBD1 is a possible D gene (6 bases). CDR1 and CDR2 from the germline V gene are MDHEN and SYDVKM. This CDR3 has 13 residues. Trimming removed 3 bases at V and 8 bases at J, with 10 bases between. The CDR3 DNA reads as TGTGCCAGCAGTTTCGACAGGCTGGAAAAACTGTTTTTT. It translates to CASSFDRLEKLFF.

This sequence joins TRBV5-1 and TRBJ2-5; 7 bases map to TRBD2. CDR1 and CDR2 from the germline V gene are SGHRS and YFSETQ. The length of the CDR3 is 15 residues. The V segment lost 4 bases and the J segment 4 bases; nucleotides outside the gene matches: 10. CDR3 in amino acids: CASSTDAGRGETQYF. The CDR3 DNA reads TGCGCCAGCAGCACCGACGCAGGGAGGGGAGAGACCCAGTACTTC.

The chain combines TRBV7-3 with TRBJ2-2; perhaps TRBD2 as D (5 bases). The CDR3 totals 15 residues. The germline gives CDR1 SGHTA, CDR2 FQGTGA. V shed 2 bases and J shed 5 bases, with 12 bases lying between them. This CDR3 is CASSLSSSQTGELFF. CDR3 coding DNA: TGTGCCAGCAGCTTATCTAGCTCTCAAACCGGGGAGCTGTTTTTT.

The chain employs TRBV5-1 and TRBJ2-3; D might be TRBD2 (6 bases). The germline V gene encodes CDR1 SGHRS and CDR2 YFSETQ. Trimming removed 4 bases at V and 1 base at J, with 16 bases between. This CDR3 has 16 amino acids. The CDR3 reads CASSNWGSGGTDTQYF. The CDR3 DNA is TGCGCCAGCAGCAATTGGGGTAGCGGAGGCACAGATACGCAGTATTTT.

This clone was seen only once. The chain recombines TRBV4-2 with TRBJ1-6, with D maybe TRBD1 (5 bases). This CDR3 is built from 16 residues. Trimming stripped 0 bases from V and 7 bases from J, with 13 bases between. Germline V gene data show CDR1 as LGHNA and CDR2 as YNFKEQ. The CDR3 loop is CASSQEGPGENSPLHF. The CDR3 DNA reads as TGTGCCAGCAGCCAAGAGGGACCGGGAGAGAATTCACCCCTCCACTTT.